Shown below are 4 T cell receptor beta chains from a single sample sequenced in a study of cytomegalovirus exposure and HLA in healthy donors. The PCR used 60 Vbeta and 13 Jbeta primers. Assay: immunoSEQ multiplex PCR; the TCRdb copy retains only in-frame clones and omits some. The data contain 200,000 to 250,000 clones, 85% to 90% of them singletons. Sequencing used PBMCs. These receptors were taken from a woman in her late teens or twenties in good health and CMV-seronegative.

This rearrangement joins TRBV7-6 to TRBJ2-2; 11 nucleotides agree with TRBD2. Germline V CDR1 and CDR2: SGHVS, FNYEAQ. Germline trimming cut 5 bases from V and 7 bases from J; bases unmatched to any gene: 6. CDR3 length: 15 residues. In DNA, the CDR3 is TGTGCCAGCAGCACCACTAGCGGGAGTGGCGGGGAGCTGTTTTTT. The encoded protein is CASSTTSGSGGELFF. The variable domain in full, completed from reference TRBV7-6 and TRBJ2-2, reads GAGVSQSPRYKVTKRGQDVALRCDPISGHVSLYWYRQALGQGPEFLTYFNYEAQQDKSGLPNDRFSAERPEGSISTLTIQRTEQRDSAMYRCASSTTSGSGGELFFGEGSRLTVL.

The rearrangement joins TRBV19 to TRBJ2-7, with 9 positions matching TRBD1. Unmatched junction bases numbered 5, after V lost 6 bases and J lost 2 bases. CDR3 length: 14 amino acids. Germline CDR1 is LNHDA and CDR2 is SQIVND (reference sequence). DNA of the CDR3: TGTGCCAGTAGCAGACAGGGGGTGACCTACGAGCAGTACTTC. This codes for CASSRQGVTYEQYF.

The CDR3 here is CASSLSYGGNTIYF. Written as DNA, the CDR3 is TGTGCCAGCAGCCTGTCGTACGGTGGAAACACCATATATTTT. The chain combines TRBV7-6 with TRBJ1-3; D gene unclear. The CDR3 consists of 14 residues. Germline values: CDR1 SGHVS, CDR2 FNYEAQ. V was pared by 5 bases and J by 3 bases, with 11 bases between.

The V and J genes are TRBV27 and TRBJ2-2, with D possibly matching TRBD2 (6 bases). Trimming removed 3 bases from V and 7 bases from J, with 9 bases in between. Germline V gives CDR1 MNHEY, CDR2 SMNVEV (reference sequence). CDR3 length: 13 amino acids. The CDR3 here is CASSFGGFGELFF. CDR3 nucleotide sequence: TGTGCCAGCAGTTTTGGGGGGTTCGGGGAGCTGTTTTTT.